These T cell receptor beta chains were read from a single sample in a study of shared clonotypes between healthy human individuals. TCRdb's copy holds only in-frame clones and misses some; the assay was immunoSEQ multiplex PCR. Of fewer than 800,000 clones listed, 90% to 95% are singletons. Sequenced sample: naive CD8+ T cells sorted from blood. These receptors were collected from a man aged 25 to 40 in good health. Both conserved end residues are trimmed from each CDR3. Clone size is shown for a subset of rows, as once, few, many or a class of expanded clone.

size	V	length	J	CDR3
once	TRBV11-2	12	TRBJ2-7	ATLDSGRAYEQY
once	TRBV5-4	13	TRBJ2-1	ASSLPAGGPDEQF
NA	TRBV10-1	13	TRBJ2-2	ASSESVGFGGELF
NA	TRBV2	14	TRBJ2-7	ASSEDTDILSYEQY
once	TRBV13	13	TRBJ2-1	ASSSTSGFRNEQF
NA	TRBV30	9	TRBJ2-1	AWSEAYEQF
NA	TRBV6-1	13	TRBJ2-1	ASISTGGIVDEQF
NA	TRBV27	13	TRBJ2-7	ASSLTSGKSYEQY
NA	TRBV29-1	8	TRBJ2-1	SVDLNEQF
NA	TRBV5-1	15	TRBJ2-1	ASTDHRISQPYNEQF
NA	TRBV25-1	11	TRBJ2-7	ASSELGSDEQY
NA	TRBV10-1	9	TRBJ2-1	ASSGGGEQF
NA	TRBV7-9	13	TRBJ1-4	ASIRQGARVEKLF
NA	TRBV5-1	11	TRBJ2-5	ASSLGQQGAQY
NA	TRBV5-4	12	TRBJ2-7	ASSLGQESYEQY
NA	TRBV7-9	13	TRBJ2-7	ASSLGRLAGDEQY
NA	TRBV27	13	TRBJ2-3	ASSLSRGATDTQY
NA	TRBV5-5	14	TRBJ1-2	ASSLYLGEANYGYT
NA	TRBV15	12	TRBJ2-3	ATSRTTGIDTQY
NA	TRBV5-5	14	TRBJ1-1	ASSPVIGYMNTEAF
NA	TRBV7-6	13	TRBJ2-7	ASSPGLAGSYEQY
NA	TRBV4-1	14	TRBJ2-1	ASSQDGLVAYNEQF
NA	TRBV4-3	15	TRBJ2-1	ASSQDEGGRAYNEQF
NA	TRBV7-9	10	TRBJ2-1	ASSNSTNEQF
NA	TRBV11-2	13	TRBJ1-1	ASSLSQGWAAEAF
NA	TRBV6-5	12	TRBJ1-1	ASSFSGTNTEAF
NA	TRBV11-3	13	TRBJ2-2	ASSLVQGESGELF
NA	TRBV28	11	TRBJ2-1	ASSFEVYNEQF
NA	TRBV9	10	TRBJ2-1	ASSNTANEQF
NA	TRBV4-1	13	TRBJ2-2	ASSWVGGSTGELF
NA	TRBV7-2	14	TRBJ2-1	ASSKTGLAGYNEQF
NA	TRBV28	13	TRBJ2-7	ASSYPQGLTYEQY
NA	TRBV27	13	TRBJ1-1	ASSFGSGGLTEAF
NA	TRBV7-3	13	TRBJ2-2	ASSHTGSATGELF
NA	TRBV6-4	13	TRBJ2-5	ASERLAGVWETQY
once	TRBV11-2	12	TRBJ1-2	ASSSDGVYYGYT